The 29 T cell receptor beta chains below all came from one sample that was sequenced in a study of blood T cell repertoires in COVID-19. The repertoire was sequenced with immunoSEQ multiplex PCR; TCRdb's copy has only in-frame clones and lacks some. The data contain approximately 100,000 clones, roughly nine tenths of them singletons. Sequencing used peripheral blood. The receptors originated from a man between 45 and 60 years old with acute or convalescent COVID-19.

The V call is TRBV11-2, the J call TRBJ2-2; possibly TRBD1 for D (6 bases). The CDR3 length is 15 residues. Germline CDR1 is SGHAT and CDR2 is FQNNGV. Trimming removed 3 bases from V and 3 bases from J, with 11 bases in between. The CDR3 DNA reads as TGTGCCAGCAGCTTTTACAGGGTTCACACCGGGGAGCTGTTTTTT. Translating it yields CASSFYRVHTGELFF.

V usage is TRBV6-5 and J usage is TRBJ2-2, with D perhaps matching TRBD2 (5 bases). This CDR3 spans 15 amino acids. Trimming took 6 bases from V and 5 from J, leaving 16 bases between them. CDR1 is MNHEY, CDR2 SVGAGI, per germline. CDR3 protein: CASRLGGSYTGELFF. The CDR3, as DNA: TGTGCCAGCAGGCTAGGAGGTAGTTATACCGGGGAGCTGTTTTTT.

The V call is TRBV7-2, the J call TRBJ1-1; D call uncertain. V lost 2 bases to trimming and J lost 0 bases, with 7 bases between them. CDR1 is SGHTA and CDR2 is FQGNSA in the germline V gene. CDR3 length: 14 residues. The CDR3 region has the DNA TGTGCCAGCAGCTTAAATTGGCTGAACACTGAAGCTTTCTTT. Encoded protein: CASSLNWLNTEAFF.

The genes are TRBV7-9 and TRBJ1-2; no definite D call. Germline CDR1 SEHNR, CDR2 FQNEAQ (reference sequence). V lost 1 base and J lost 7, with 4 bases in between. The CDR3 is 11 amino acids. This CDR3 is CASSLVVGYTF. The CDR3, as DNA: TGTGCCAGCAGCTTAGTAGTTGGCTACACCTTC.

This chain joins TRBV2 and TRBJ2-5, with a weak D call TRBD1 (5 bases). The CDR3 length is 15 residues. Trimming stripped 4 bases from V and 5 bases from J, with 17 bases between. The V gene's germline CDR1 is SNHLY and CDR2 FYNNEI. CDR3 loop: CASSADWGSGETQYF. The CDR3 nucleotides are TGTGCCAGCAGTGCAGACTGGGGCTCAGGGGAGACCCAGTACTTC.

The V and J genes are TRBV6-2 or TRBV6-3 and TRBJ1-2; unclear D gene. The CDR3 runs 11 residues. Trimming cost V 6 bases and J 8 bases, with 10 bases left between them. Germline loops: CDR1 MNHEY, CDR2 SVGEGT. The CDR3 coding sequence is TGTGCCAGCAGCGGGCCCCGAGGCTACACCTTC. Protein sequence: CASSGPRGYTF.

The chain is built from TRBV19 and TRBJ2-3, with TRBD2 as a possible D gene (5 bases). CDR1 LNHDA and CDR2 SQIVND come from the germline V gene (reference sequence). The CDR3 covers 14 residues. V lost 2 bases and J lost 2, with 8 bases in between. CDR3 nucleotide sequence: TGTGCCAGTAGTATAAGGGAGTACACAGATACGCAGTATTTT. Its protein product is CASSIREYTDTQYF.

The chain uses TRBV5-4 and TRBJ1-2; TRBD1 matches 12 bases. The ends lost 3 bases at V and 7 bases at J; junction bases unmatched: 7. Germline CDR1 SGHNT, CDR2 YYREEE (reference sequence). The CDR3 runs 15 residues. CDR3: CASSSTGTGGGGYTF. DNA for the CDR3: TGTGCCAGCAGCTCCACCGGGACAGGGGGCGGTGGCTACACCTTC. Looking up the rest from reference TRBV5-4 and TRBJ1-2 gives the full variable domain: ETGVTQSPTHLIKTRGQQVTLRCSSQSGHNTVSWYQQALGQGPQFIFQYYREEENGRGNFPPRFSGLQFPNYSSELNVNALELDDSALYLCASSSTGTGGGGYTFGSGTRLTVV.

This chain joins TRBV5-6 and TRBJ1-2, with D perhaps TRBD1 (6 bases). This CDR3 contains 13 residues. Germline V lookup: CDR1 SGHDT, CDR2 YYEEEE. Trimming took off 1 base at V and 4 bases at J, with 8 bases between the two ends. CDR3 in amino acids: CASSLSQGYGYTF. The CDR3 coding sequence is TGTGCCAGCAGCTTGTCACAGGGCTATGGCTACACCTTC. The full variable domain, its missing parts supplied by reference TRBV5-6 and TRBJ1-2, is DAGVTQSPTHLIKTRGQQVTLRCSPKSGHDTVSWYQQALGQGPQFIFQYYEEEERQRGNFPDRFSGHQFPNYSSELNVNALLLGDSALYLCASSLSQGYGYTFGSGTRLTVV.

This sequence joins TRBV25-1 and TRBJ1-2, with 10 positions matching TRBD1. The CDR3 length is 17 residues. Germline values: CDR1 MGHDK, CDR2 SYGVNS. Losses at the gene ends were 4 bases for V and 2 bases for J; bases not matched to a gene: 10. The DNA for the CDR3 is TGTGCCAGCAGTGGTAGATCGGACAGGGGGTTAAACTATGGCTACACCTTC. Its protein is CASSGRSDRGLNYGYTF.

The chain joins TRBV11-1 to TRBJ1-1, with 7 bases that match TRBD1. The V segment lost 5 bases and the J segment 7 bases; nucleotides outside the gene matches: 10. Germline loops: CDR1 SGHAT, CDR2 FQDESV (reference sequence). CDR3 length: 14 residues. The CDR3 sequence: CASSLKRQGGEAFF. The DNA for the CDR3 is TGTGCCAGCAGCCTGAAGCGACAGGGTGGTGAAGCTTTCTTT. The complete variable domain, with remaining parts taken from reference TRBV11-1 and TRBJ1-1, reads EAEVAQSPRYKITEKSQAVAFWCDPISGHATLYWYRQILGQGPELLVQFQDESVVDDSQLPKDRFSAERLKGVDSTLKIQPAELGDSAMYLCASSLKRQGGEAFFGQGTRLTVV.

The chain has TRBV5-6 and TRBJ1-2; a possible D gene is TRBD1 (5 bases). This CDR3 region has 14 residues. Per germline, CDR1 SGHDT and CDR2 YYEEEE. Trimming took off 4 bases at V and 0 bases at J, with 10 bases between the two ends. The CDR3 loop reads CASSQDRANYGYTF. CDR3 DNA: TGTGCCAGCAGCCAAGACAGAGCTAACTATGGCTACACCTTC.

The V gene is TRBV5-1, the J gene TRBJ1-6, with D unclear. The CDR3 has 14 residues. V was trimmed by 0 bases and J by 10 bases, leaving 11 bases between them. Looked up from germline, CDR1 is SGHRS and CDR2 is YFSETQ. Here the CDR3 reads CASSLDSGVSPLHF. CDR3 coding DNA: TGCGCCAGCAGCTTGGACAGCGGAGTGTCACCCCTCCACTTT.

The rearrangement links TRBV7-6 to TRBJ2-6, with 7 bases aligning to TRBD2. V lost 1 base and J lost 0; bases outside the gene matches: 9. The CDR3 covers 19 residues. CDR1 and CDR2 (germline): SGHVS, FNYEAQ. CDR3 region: CASSLVSGDIGSGANVLTF. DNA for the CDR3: TGTGCCAGCAGCTTAGTGAGCGGGGATATTGGCTCTGGGGCCAACGTCCTGACTTTC.

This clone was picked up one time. The CDR3: CASSTGVTNEKLFF. The CDR3 DNA follows: TGTGCCAGCAGCACAGGGGTAACTAATGAAAAACTGTTTTTT. This sequence joins TRBV2 and TRBJ1-4; 7 positions match TRBD1. This CDR3 is built from 14 residues. In germline, CDR1 is SNHLY, CDR2 FYNNEI. Unmatched junction bases numbered 2, after V lost 6 bases and J lost 1 base.

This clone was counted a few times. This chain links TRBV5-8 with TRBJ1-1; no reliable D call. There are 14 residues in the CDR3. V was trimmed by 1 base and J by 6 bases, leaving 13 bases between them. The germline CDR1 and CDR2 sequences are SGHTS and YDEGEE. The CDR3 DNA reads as TGTGCCAGCAGCTTGAGCCCCAGACTGCCTGAAGCTTTCTTT. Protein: CASSLSPRLPEAFF.

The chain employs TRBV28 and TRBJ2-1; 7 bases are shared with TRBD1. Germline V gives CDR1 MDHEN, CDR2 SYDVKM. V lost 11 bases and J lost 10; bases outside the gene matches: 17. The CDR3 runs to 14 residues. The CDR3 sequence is CAGSFDRANWEQFF. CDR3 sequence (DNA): TGTGCCGGCTCGTTCGACAGGGCCAACTGGGAGCAGTTCTTC.

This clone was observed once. For the CDR3, the DNA is TGCGCCAGCAGCCAACCAGGGGGAACAGGGCGGGCAAAACTGTTTTTT. Translating gives CASSQPGGTGRAKLFF. V usage is TRBV4-1 and J usage is TRBJ1-4, with TRBD1 identical over 7 bases. The length of the CDR3 is 16 residues. The J segment lost 10 bases and the V segment lost 2 bases, leaving 13 bases of the junction unmatched. Germline V lookup: CDR1 MGHRA, CDR2 YSYEKL.

CDR3 protein: CASSLQGNTYEQYF. DNA for the CDR3: TGCGCCAGCAGCCTACAGGGGAATACCTACGAGCAGTACTTC. The chain employs TRBV5-1 and TRBJ2-7; 7 bases fit TRBD1. Trimming removed 4 bases from V and 2 bases from J; junction bases left unmatched: 6. Germline V gives CDR1 SGHRS, CDR2 YFSETQ. This CDR3 has 14 residues.

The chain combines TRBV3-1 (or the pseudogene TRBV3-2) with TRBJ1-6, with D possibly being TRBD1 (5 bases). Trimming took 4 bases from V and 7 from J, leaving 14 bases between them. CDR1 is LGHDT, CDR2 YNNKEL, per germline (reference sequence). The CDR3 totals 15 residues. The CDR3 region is CASSRSGEENSPLHF. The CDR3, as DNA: TGTGCCAGCAGCCGATCGGGGGAGGAAAATTCACCCCTCCACTTT.

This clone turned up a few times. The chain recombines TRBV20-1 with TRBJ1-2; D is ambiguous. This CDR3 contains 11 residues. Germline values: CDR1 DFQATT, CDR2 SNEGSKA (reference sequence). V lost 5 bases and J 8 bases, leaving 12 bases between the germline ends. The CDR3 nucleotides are TGCAGTGCTCGAATCCCGGGGGGCTACACCTTC. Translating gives CSARIPGGYTF.

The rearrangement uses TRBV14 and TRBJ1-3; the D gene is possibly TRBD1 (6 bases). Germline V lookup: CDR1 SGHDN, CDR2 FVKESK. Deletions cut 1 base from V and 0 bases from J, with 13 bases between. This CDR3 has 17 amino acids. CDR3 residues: CASSQVQDSISGNTIYF. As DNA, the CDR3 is TGTGCCAGCAGCCAAGTCCAGGACAGTATCTCTGGAAACACCATATATTTT.

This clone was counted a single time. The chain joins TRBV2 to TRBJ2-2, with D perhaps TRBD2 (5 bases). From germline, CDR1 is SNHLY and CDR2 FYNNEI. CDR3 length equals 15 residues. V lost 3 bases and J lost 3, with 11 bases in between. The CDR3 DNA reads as TGTGCCAGCAGTGACGGAGCGAGGGACACCGGGGAGCTGTTTTTT. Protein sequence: CASSDGARDTGELFF.

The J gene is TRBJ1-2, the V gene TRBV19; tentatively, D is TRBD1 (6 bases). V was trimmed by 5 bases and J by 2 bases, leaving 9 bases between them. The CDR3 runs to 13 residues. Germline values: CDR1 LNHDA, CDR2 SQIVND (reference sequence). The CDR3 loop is CASSRTGNYGYTF. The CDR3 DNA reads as TGTGCCAGTAGTCGAACAGGGAACTATGGCTACACCTTC.

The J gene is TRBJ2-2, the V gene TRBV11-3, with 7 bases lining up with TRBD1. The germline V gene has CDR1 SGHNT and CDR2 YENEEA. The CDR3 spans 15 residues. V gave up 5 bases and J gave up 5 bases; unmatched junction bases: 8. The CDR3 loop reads CASSPRTGQTGELFF. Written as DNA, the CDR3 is TGTGCCAGCAGCCCCCGGACAGGACAAACCGGGGAGCTGTTTTTT.

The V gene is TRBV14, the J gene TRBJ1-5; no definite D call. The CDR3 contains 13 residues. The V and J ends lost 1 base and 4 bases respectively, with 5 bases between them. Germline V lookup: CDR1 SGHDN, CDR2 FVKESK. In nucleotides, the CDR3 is TGTGCCAGCAGCCAAGGGACTAATCAGCCCCAGCATTTT. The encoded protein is CASSQGTNQPQHF.

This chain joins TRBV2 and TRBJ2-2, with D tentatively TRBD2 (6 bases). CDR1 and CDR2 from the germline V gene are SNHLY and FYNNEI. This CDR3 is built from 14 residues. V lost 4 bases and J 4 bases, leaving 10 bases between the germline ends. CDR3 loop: CASSAALATGELFF. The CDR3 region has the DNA TGTGCCAGCAGTGCGGCACTAGCCACCGGGGAGCTGTTTTTT.

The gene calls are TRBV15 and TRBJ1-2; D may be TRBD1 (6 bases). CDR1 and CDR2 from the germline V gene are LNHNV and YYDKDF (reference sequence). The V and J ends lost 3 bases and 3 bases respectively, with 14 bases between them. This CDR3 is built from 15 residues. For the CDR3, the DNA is TGTGCCACCAGCAGTTGGACAGCCGGGGACTATGGCTACACCTTC. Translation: CATSSWTAGDYGYTF.

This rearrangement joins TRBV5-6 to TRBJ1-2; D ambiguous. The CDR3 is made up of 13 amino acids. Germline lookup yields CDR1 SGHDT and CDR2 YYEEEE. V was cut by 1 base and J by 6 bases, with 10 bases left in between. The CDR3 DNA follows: TGTGCCAGCAGCTTGACAGTTGCCGATGGCTACACCTTC. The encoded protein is CASSLTVADGYTF. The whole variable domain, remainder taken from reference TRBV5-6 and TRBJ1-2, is DAGVTQSPTHLIKTRGQQVTLRCSPKSGHDTVSWYQQALGQGPQFIFQYYEEEERQRGNFPDRFSGHQFPNYSSELNVNALLLGDSALYLCASSLTVADGYTFGSGTRLTVV.